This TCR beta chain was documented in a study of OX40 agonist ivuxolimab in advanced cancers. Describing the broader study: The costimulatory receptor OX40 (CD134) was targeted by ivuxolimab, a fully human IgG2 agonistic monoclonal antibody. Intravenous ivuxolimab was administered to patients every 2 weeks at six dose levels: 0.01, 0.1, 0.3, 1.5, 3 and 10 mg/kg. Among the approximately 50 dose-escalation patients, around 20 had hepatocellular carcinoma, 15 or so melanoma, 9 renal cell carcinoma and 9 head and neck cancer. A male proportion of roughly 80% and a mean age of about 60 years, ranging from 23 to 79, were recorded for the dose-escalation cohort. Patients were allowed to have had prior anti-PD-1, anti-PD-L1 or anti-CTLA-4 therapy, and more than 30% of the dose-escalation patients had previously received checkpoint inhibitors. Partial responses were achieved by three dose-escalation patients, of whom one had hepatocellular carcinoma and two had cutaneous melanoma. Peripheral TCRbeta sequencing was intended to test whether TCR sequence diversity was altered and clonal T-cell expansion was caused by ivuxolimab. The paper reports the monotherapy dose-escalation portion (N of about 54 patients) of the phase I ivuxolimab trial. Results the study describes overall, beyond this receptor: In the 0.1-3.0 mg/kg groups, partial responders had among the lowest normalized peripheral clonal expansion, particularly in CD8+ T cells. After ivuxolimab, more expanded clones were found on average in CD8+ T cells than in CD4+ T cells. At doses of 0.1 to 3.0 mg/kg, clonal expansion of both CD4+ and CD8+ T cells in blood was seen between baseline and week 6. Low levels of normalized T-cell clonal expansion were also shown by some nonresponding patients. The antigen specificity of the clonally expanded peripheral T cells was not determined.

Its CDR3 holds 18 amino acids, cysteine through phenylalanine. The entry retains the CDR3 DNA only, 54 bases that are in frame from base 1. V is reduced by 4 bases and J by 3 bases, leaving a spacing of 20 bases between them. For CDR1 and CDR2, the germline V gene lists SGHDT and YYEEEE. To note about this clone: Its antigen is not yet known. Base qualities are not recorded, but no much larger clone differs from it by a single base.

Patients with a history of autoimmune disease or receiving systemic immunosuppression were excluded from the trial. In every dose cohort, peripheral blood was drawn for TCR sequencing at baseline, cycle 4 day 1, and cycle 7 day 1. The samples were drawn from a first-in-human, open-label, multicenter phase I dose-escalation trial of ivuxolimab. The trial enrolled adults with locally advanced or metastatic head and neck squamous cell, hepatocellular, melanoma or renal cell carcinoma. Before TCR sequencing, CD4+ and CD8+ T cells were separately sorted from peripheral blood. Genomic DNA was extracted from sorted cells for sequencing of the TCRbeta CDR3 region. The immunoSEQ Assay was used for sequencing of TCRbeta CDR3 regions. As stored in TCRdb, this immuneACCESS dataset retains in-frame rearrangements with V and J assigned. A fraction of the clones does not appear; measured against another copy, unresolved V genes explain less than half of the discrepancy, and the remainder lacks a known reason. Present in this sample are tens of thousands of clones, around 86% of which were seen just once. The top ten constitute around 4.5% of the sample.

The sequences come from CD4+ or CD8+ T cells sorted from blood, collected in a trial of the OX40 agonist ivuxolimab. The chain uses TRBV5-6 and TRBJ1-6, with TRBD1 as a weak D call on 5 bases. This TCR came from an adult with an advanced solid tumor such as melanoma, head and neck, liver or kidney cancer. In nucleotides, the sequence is TGTGCCAGCAGCCAACCGGGCGGGCAGGGCGTCTATAATTCACCCCTCCACTTT. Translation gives CASSQPGGQGVYNSPLHF. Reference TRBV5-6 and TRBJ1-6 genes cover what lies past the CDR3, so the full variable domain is DAGVTQSPTHLIKTRGQQVTLRCSPKSGHDTVSWYQQALGQGPQFIFQYYEEEERQRGNFPDRFSGHQFPNYSSELNVNALLLGDSALYLCASSQPGGQGVYNSPLHFGNGTRLTVT.